This T cell receptor beta chain was observed in a study of blood T cell repertoires in COVID-19. Across the whole study: Sites in the United States, Italy and Spain provided acute and convalescent COVID-19 samples. Nucleic acid was either cDNA or gDNA, and it came from T cells, B-cell-depleted T cells, or PBMCs.

The CDR3 is 17 residues long. V lost 0 bases to trimming and J lost 2 bases, with 14 bases between them. Germline V gene lookup returns CDR1 SGHTA and CDR2 FQGNSA. Original analysis: It was from reference gene primer amplification that nucleated cell counts were estimated. Sequencing used immunoSEQ multiplex PCR; TCRdb keeps in-frame clones, though not all of them. The V and J calls and clone size were taken over from that table, and D and trimming were inferred from the DNA. The sample yields roughly 260,000 clones, about 88% seen once. Sequencing was done on a sample of peripheral blood. This clonotype originated in a man aged 55 to 70 who had recovered from COVID-19. The rearrangement joins TRBV7-2 to TRBJ1-3; possibly TRBD1 for D (5 bases). The DNA for the CDR3 is TGTGCCAGCAGCTTAGCCCCACCGACAGTCGCTGGAAACACCATATATTTT. Translation gives CASSLAPPTVAGNTIYF.